Listed here are 17 T cell receptor beta chains from one sample, sequenced in a study of T cell changes during pregnancy in multiple sclerosis (dated by TCRdb to the late 2010s). The library was obtained by the immunoSEQ multiplex PCR assay. Drawn from immuneACCESS, this table holds only the in-frame rearrangements with V and J called that TCRdb kept. Clones are partly lost; checked studies trace under half to an unresolved V gene and leave the rest unexplained. This sample lists around 69,000 clones; around 91% were detected once. The leading ten clones occupy more than 2% of the sample. This specimen consisted of peripheral blood, obtained in the second trimester of pregnancy. The receptor source for this set is a female donor in good health, enrolled as a control in a pregnancy study.

This clone has more than one count but fewer than ten. The rearrangement joins TRBV4-1 to TRBJ2-2, with 7 bases matching TRBD1. The germline gives CDR1 MGHRA, CDR2 YSYEKL. There are 16 residues in the CDR3. V was clipped by 3 bases and J by 0 bases; unmatched bases: 4. Written as DNA, the CDR3 is TGCGCCAGCAGCCATTTGACAGGGACGAACACCGGGGAGCTGTTTTTT. It is translated as CASSHLTGTNTGELFF.

The chain uses TRBV14 and TRBJ1-6; D gene unclear. The CDR3 totals 14 residues. V was trimmed by 5 bases and J by 8 bases, leaving 13 bases between them. Germline CDR1 is SGHDN and CDR2 is FVKESK. CDR3 nucleotides: TGTGCCAGCAGCGGCGGGAGGTTATATTCACCCCTCCACTTT. This encodes CASSGGRLYSPLHF. The whole variable domain, filled in from reference TRBV14 and TRBJ1-6, reads EAGVTQFPSHSVIEKGQTVTLRCDPISGHDNLYWYRRVMGKEIKFLLHFVKESKQDESGMPNNRFLAERTGGTYSTLKVQPAELEDSGVYFCASSGGRLYSPLHFGNGTRLTVT.

The DNA of the CDR3 is TGTGCCAGCAGAGCTGGCACTGAAGCTTTCTTT. Translation: CASRAGTEAFF. The chain has TRBV25-1 and TRBJ1-1, with D unclear. CDR1 is MGHDK, CDR2 SYGVNS, per germline. Trimming stripped 6 bases from V and 4 bases from J, with 6 bases between. The CDR3 is 11 residues long.

The chain uses TRBV9 and TRBJ2-1, with D tentatively TRBD1 (7 bases). This CDR3 is built from 15 residues. From germline, CDR1 is SGDLS and CDR2 YYNGEE. The V and J ends lost 3 bases and 2 bases respectively, with 12 bases between them. CDR3 in amino acids: CASSAGGGAYNEQFF. The DNA for the CDR3 is TGTGCCAGCAGCGCAGGAGGGGGCGCCTACAATGAGCAGTTCTTC.

V usage is TRBV19 and J usage is TRBJ1-1; 10 bases are shared with TRBD1. From germline, CDR1 is LNHDA and CDR2 SQIVND (reference sequence). The CDR3 is 16 residues long. V lost 7 bases and J lost 6; bases outside the gene matches: 14. The CDR3 protein is CASTLPPGQGPAEAFF. The CDR3 nucleotides are TGTGCCAGTACCCTTCCACCGGGACAGGGGCCCGCTGAAGCTTTCTTT.

The chain uses TRBV27 and TRBJ2-5; TRBD1 matches 9 bases. Unmatched junction bases numbered 5, after V lost 9 bases and J lost 6 bases. The CDR3 is 12 residues long. Germline V gene data show CDR1 as MNHEY and CDR2 as SMNVEV (reference sequence). CDR3 sequence (DNA): TGTGCCAGTTCGGGACAGGGAAAGACCCAGTACTTC. Translating gives CASSGQGKTQYF.

This clone occurred once. This chain uses TRBV7-2 with TRBJ2-7, with 9 nucleotides matching TRBD2. The V segment lost 5 bases and the J segment 0 bases; nucleotides outside the gene matches: 5. In germline, CDR1 is SGHTA, CDR2 FQGNSA. The CDR3 loop spans 15 amino acids. CDR3 nucleotide sequence: TGTGCCAGCAGCCCGAGGCGGGGGGGCTCCTACGAGCAGTACTTC. Its protein product is CASSPRRGGSYEQYF.

The chain is built from TRBV6-1 and TRBJ2-1; 8 nucleotides line up with TRBD1. Trimming at V came to 7 bases and at J to 7 bases, leaving 9 bases not matched to a gene. The CDR3 loop spans 14 amino acids. Germline V lookup: CDR1 MNHNS, CDR2 SASEGT. CDR3 in DNA: TGTGCCAGCACCGGGACAGGCGTCCGGAATGAGCAGTTCTTC. Its protein product is CASTGTGVRNEQFF.

The chain has TRBV18 and TRBJ1-3; tentative D call: TRBD1 (5 bases). In germline, CDR1 is KGHSH, CDR2 LQKENI. Trimming took 2 bases from V and 4 from J, leaving 12 bases between them. The CDR3 loop spans 15 amino acids. CDR3 sequence reads: CASSPSSGFGNTIYF. The DNA for the CDR3 is TGTGCCAGCTCACCATCATCAGGGTTCGGAAACACCATATATTTT.

The V and J genes are TRBV18 and TRBJ1-6; 9 bases are shared with TRBD1. V lost 4 bases and J lost 6; bases outside the gene matches: 1. Germline-derived CDR1 and CDR2 are KGHSH and LQKENI. This CDR3 is built from 14 residues. Here the CDR3 reads CASSQDRGNSPLHF. CDR3 DNA sequence: TGTGCCAGCTCACAGGACAGGGGTAATTCACCCCTCCACTTT.

The chain joins TRBV25-1 to TRBJ2-7; D is unclear. V was clipped by 4 bases and J by 3 bases, with 7 bases between them. Germline V gives CDR1 MGHDK, CDR2 SYGVNS. The CDR3 has 12 residues. CDR3 sequence: CASSVNSYEQYF. The CDR3 DNA is TGTGCCAGCAGTGTGAACAGCTACGAGCAGTACTTC.

This rearrangement joins TRBV7-9 to TRBJ2-5; tentative D call: TRBD2 (5 bases). The germline V and J ends were trimmed by 6 bases and 3 bases, with 17 bases remaining between them. There are 15 residues in the CDR3. The germline gives CDR1 SEHNR, CDR2 FQNEAQ (reference sequence). This CDR3 reads CASRPMLRREETQYF. DNA for the CDR3: TGTGCCAGCAGGCCCATGTTACGGCGGGAAGAGACCCAGTACTTC.

CDR3 nucleotide sequence: TGTGCCAGCAGCCCAACCATGAATTGGGCCGCCGGGGAGCTGTTTTTT. Amino acid sequence: CASSPTMNWAAGELFF. The V and J genes are TRBV5-6 and TRBJ2-2, with no clear D. Between the trimmed V and J ends, which lost 4 bases and 6 bases, there was a span of 19 bases. In germline, CDR1 is SGHDT, CDR2 YYEEEE. The CDR3 is 16 residues long.

This clone is a singleton in its sample. This chain links TRBV28 with TRBJ1-1; D uncertain. Trimming removed 7 bases at V and 6 bases at J, with 12 bases between. Germline V gene data show CDR1 as MDHEN and CDR2 as SYDVKM. CDR3 length: 12 amino acids. CDR3 sequence: CASMTGYPEAFF. The CDR3 DNA follows: TGTGCCAGCATGACGGGGTACCCTGAAGCTTTCTTT.

The chain combines TRBV29-1 with TRBJ2-1; 11 bases line up with TRBD1. The CDR3 runs 17 residues. After removal of 6 bases from V and 0 bases from J, the junction contained 10 bases not matched to a gene. CDR1 and CDR2 (germline): SQVTM, ANQGSEA. CDR3 region: CSVEDRGLYNSYNEQFF. CDR3 nucleotides: TGCAGCGTGGAGGACAGGGGGCTCTATAACTCCTACAATGAGCAGTTCTTC.

The rearrangement uses TRBV4-2 and TRBJ2-5, with 12 bases lining up with TRBD2. Per the germline V gene, CDR1 is LGHNA and CDR2 is YNFKEQ. CDR3 length equals 19 residues. The trim removed 1 base at V and 1 base at J, leaving 10 bases unmatched. The CDR3 region has the DNA TGTGCCAGCAGCCAAGGGACTAGCGGGGAGACGCCATCCCAAGAGACCCAGTACTTC. It yields the protein CASSQGTSGETPSQETQYF.

The chain combines TRBV6-6 with TRBJ2-1; D gene uncertain. V was pared by 1 base and J by 7 bases, with 11 bases between. Germline V gene data show CDR1 as MNHNY and CDR2 as SVGAGI (reference sequence). The CDR3 is 14 residues long. CDR3 residues: CASSYFIRSNEQFF. The DNA for the CDR3 is TGTGCCAGCAGTTACTTTATCCGTAGTAATGAGCAGTTCTTC.